The 19 T cell receptor beta chains below all came from one sample that was sequenced in a study of Ad26.COV2.S vaccination and SARS-CoV-2 variants. Documented treatment: some 19 received Ad26.COV2.S at low or high dose, single or two shots; about five received placebo; per-sample allocation not given. After the first vaccine or placebo injection, samples were drawn on day 63. Sequenced by immunoSEQ multiplex PCR; TCRdb stores in-frame clones only, minus some. The table shows approximately 420,000 clones, with more than 75% occurring only once. Sequencing was performed on peripheral blood, taken in a trial of Ad26.COV2.S vaccine versus placebo. The receptors were gathered from a person aged 18-65 years who received the Ad26.COV2.S COVID-19 vaccine or a placebo.

The J gene is TRBJ2-1, the V gene TRBV7-9; D perhaps matches TRBD2 (7 bases). The CDR3 covers 16 residues. Trimming took 1 base from V and 7 from J, leaving 17 bases between them. The germline gives CDR1 SEHNR, CDR2 FQNEAQ (reference sequence). CDR3 protein: CASSLVSGGSRNEQFF. The CDR3 DNA sequence: TGTGCCAGCAGCTTAGTTTCGGGGGGCAGTAGGAATGAGCAGTTCTTC.

This chain connects TRBV5-1 to TRBJ2-5; 12 bases align to TRBD2. CDR1 is SGHRS, CDR2 YFSETQ, per germline. J was trimmed by 4 bases and V by 1 base; bases with no gene match: 8. This CDR3 is built from 17 residues. This CDR3 reads CASSLHGGLAGGETQYF. The CDR3, as DNA: TGCGCCAGCAGCTTGCACGGGGGACTAGCGGGTGGAGAGACCCAGTACTTC.

This chain joins TRBV9 and TRBJ2-3; D is perhaps TRBD1 (5 bases). With 1 base removed from V and 6 bases from J, the gap between germline ends came to 12 bases. The CDR3 totals 14 residues. CDR1 SGDLS and CDR2 YYNGEE come from the germline V gene. CDR3 in DNA: TGTGCCAGCAGCGTATCAGGGTCTGGTGATACGCAGTATTTT. Amino acid sequence: CASSVSGSGDTQYF.

This chain joins TRBV7-6 and TRBJ2-1, with 8 bases aligning to TRBD2. After removal of 4 bases from V and 6 bases from J, the junction contained 11 bases not matched to a gene. There are 16 residues in the CDR3. CDR1 is SGHVS and CDR2 is FNYEAQ in the germline V gene. The CDR3 here is CASSSTWAGGSNEQFF. CDR3 coding DNA: TGTGCCAGCAGCTCCACCTGGGCGGGGGGTAGCAATGAGCAGTTCTTC.

J is TRBJ1-1 and V is TRBV4-1; possibly TRBD1 for D (5 bases). V lost 1 base, J lost 7 bases, and 10 bases lay in between. The length of the CDR3 is 13 residues. The germline gives CDR1 MGHRA, CDR2 YSYEKL. The chain's CDR3 is CASSQGQQLEAFF. The CDR3 nucleotides read TGCGCCAGCAGCCAAGGACAGCAGCTTGAAGCTTTCTTT.

The chain has TRBV28 and TRBJ1-6; TRBD1 aligns across 7 bases. The CDR3 runs to 13 residues. Germline CDR1 is MDHEN and CDR2 is SYDVKM. The trim removed 9 bases at V and 9 bases at J, leaving 8 bases unmatched. In nucleotides, the CDR3 is TGTGCCAGTCAGACAGGGTTGGGTTCACCCCTCCACTTT. This sequence encodes CASQTGLGSPLHF.

The chain combines TRBV28 with TRBJ2-3; D remains ambiguous. Germline values: CDR1 MDHEN, CDR2 SYDVKM. V was clipped by 2 bases and J by 2 bases, with 14 bases between them. There are 16 residues in the CDR3. CDR3 protein: CASSLRPRITTDTQYF. CDR3 nucleotides: TGTGCCAGCAGTTTACGTCCCCGTATCACCACAGATACGCAGTATTTT. Based on the CDR3 plus reference TRBV28 and TRBJ2-3, the full variable domain is DVKVTQSSRYLVKRTGEKVFLECVQDMDHENMFWYRQDPGLGLRLIYFSYDVKMKEKGDIPEGYSVSREKKERFSLILESASTNQTSMYLCASSLRPRITTDTQYFGPGTRLTVL.

The CDR3 DNA sequence: TGTGCCAGCAGCTTAGATGGCGGGACTAGCGCGGATACGCAGTATTTT. Translated, it gives CASSLDGGTSADTQYF. The V gene is TRBV11-2, the J gene TRBJ2-3, with TRBD2 matching over 10 bases. The germline V gene encodes CDR1 SGHAT and CDR2 FQNNGV. The J segment lost 6 bases and the V segment lost 0 bases, leaving 6 bases of the junction unmatched. This CDR3 spans 16 amino acids. The full variable domain, in which reference TRBV11-2 and TRBJ2-3 provide the parts outside the CDR3, is EAGVAQSPRYKIIEKRQSVAFWCNPISGHATLYWYQQILGQGPKLLIQFQNNGVVDDSQLPKDRFSAERLKGVDSTLKIQPAKLEDSAVYLCASSLDGGTSADTQYFGPGTRLTVL.

The chain has TRBV28 and TRBJ2-7, with TRBD2 identical over 10 bases. V dropped 6 bases and J dropped 6; count of bases not matched to a gene: 11. The CDR3 loop spans 15 amino acids. Per germline, CDR1 MDHEN and CDR2 SYDVKM. Written as DNA, the CDR3 is TGTGCCAGCAGGCCTTATAGCGGGGGGAGTGGCGAGCAGTACTTC. This encodes CASRPYSGGSGEQYF.

The V gene is TRBV11-3, the J gene TRBJ2-1, with D tentatively TRBD1 (5 bases). V was pared by 2 bases and J by 9 bases, with 11 bases between. The germline V gene encodes CDR1 SGHNT and CDR2 YENEEA. CDR3 length: 13 amino acids. This CDR3 is CASSLLQGSEQFF. The CDR3 coding sequence is TGTGCCAGCAGCTTACTGCAGGGAAGTGAGCAGTTCTTC.

The rearrangement links TRBV7-3 to TRBJ1-1, with a weak D call TRBD1 (6 bases). The germline V gene has CDR1 SGHTA and CDR2 FQGTGA. There are 13 residues in the CDR3. V was shortened by 5 bases and J by 1 base, with 8 bases between the two germline ends. DNA of the CDR3: TGTGCCAGCAGCGCGGGACAGAACACTGAAGCTTTCTTT. It specifies CASSAGQNTEAFF.

The chain uses TRBV7-3 and TRBJ1-3; D ambiguous. CDR1 and CDR2 from the germline V gene are SGHTA and FQGTGA. The CDR3 spans 13 residues. Trimming left V 2 bases short and J 4 bases short, with 6 bases between. CDR3 amino acids: CASSLSSGNTIYF. CDR3 bases: TGTGCCAGCAGCTTATCGTCCGGAAACACCATATATTTT. The entire variable domain, with the rest obtained from reference TRBV7-3 and TRBJ1-3, is as follows: GAGVSQTPSNKVTEKGKYVELRCDPISGHTALYWYRQSLGQGPEFLIYFQGTGAADDSGLPNDRFFAVRPEGSVSTLKIQRTERGDSAVYLCASSLSSGNTIYFGEGSWLTVV.

This clone was found a few times. This chain uses TRBV21-1 with TRBJ1-4. TRBV21-1 counts as a pseudogene. This CDR3 has 12 residues. Written as DNA, the CDR3 is TGTGCCTGTCAGCGGGGTCTCGCGCGGCTGTTTTTT. Amino acid sequence: CACQRGLARLFF.

This sequence joins TRBV7-8 and TRBJ2-6, with TRBD2 as a possible D gene (5 bases). Per the germline V gene, CDR1 is SGHVS and CDR2 is FQNEAQ. V was trimmed by 2 bases and J by 0 bases, leaving 8 bases between them. The CDR3 contains 16 residues. The CDR3 coding sequence is TGTGCCAGCAGCTTAACGGGGTACTCTGGGGCCAACGTCCTGACTTTC. Translated: CASSLTGYSGANVLTF.

This clone has more than one count but fewer than ten. The rearrangement links TRBV5-6 to TRBJ1-2; D unclear. Germline CDR1 and CDR2: SGHDT and YYEEEE. The CDR3 spans 13 residues. The V end lost 0 bases, the J end lost 4 bases, and 7 bases lay between the germline ends. The CDR3 nucleotides are TGTGCCAGCAGCTTGGGGGAGGGCTATGGCTACACCTTC. Its protein product is CASSLGEGYGYTF.

This chain uses TRBV5-4 with TRBJ2-7, with TRBD2 matching over 12 bases. The junction had 5 bases not matched to a gene; V was cut back by 4 bases and J by 0 bases. The CDR3 is 16 residues long. Germline loops: CDR1 SGHNT, CDR2 YYREEE (reference sequence). CDR3 coding DNA: TGTGCCAGCAGCCCCCGACTAGCGGGGGTCTCCTACGAGCAGTACTTC. Its translation is CASSPRLAGVSYEQYF.

The rearrangement joins TRBV13 to TRBJ2-7; 7 bases are shared with TRBD1. The CDR3 spans 13 residues. The V segment lost 3 bases and the J segment 4 bases; nucleotides outside the gene matches: 3. CDR1 is PRHDT and CDR2 is FYEKMQ in the germline V gene (reference sequence). The CDR3 loop reads CASSFVDRYEQYF. The CDR3 bases are TGTGCCAGCAGCTTCGTGGACAGGTACGAGCAGTACTTC. The complete variable domain, with remaining parts taken from reference TRBV13 and TRBJ2-7, reads AAGVIQSPRHLIKEKRETATLKCYPIPRHDTVYWYQQGPGQDPQFLISFYEKMQSDKGSIPDRFSAQQFSDYHSELNMSSLELGDSALYFCASSFVDRYEQYFGPGTRLTVT.

The V call is TRBV19, the J call TRBJ1-5; D is unclear. The CDR3 covers 16 residues. Germline CDR1 reads LNHDA; CDR2 reads SQIVND (reference sequence). V lost 5 bases and J 2 bases, leaving 16 bases between the germline ends. CDR3: CASSWTGLEGNQPQHF. The CDR3 DNA sequence: TGTGCCAGTAGTTGGACCGGTTTGGAGGGCAATCAGCCCCAGCATTTT.

V and J are TRBV7-8 and TRBJ1-5, with D unclear. Deletions cut 7 bases from V and 4 bases from J, with 17 bases between. The germline CDR1 and CDR2 sequences are SGHVS and FQNEAQ. The CDR3 length is 15 residues. The CDR3 reads CASTVLGSVNQPQHF. In nucleotides, the CDR3 is TGTGCCAGCACCGTCTTGGGGAGTGTTAATCAGCCCCAGCATTTT.